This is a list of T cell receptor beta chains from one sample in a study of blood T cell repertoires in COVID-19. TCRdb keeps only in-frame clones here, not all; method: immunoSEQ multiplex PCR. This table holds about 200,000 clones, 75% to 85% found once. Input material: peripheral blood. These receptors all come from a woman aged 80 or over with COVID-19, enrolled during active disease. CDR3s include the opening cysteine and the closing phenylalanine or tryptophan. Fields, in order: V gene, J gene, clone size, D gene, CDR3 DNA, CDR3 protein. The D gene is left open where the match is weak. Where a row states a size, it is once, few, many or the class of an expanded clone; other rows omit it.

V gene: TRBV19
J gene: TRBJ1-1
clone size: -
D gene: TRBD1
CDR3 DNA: TGTGCCAGTAGTATCAGGGGGTCCAACACTGAAGCTTTCTTT
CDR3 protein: CASSIRGSNTEAFF

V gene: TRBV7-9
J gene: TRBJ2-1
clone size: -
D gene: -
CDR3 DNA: TGTGCCAGCAGCTTAGGAGGCGCCAAGAGCTCCTACAATGAGCAGTTCTTC
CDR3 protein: CASSLGGAKSSYNEQFF

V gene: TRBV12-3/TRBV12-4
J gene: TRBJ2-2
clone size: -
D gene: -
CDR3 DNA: TGTGCCAGCAGTTTCCGCTCTCAGGGGGAGCTGTTTTTT
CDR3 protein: CASSFRSQGELFF

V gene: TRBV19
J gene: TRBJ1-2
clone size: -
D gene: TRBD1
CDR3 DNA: TGTGCCAGTCTAGACTGGGGACAGAACTATGGCTACACCTTC
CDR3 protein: CASLDWGQNYGYTF

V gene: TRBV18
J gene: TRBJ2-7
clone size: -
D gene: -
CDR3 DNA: TGTGCCAGCTCACCAATAGGGGTGCAGGAGCAGTACTTC
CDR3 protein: CASSPIGVQEQYF

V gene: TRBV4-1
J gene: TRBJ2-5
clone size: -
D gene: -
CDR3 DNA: TGCGCCAGCAGCCAAGACGTTAAGGGACAGGCCGGGGGGGAGACCCAGTACTTC
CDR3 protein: CASSQDVKGQAGGETQYF

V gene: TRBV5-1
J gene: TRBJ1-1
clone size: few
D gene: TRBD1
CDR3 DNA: TGCGCCAGCAGGGATTGGGACAGGGAGGTCAACACTGAAGCTTTCTTT
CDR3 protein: CASRDWDREVNTEAFF

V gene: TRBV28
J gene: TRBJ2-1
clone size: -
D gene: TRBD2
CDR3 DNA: TGTGCCAGCAGTATTTGGACTAGCGGGGTCTACAATGAGCAGTTCTTC
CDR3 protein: CASSIWTSGVYNEQFF

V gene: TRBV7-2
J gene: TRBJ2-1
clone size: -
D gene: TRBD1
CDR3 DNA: TGTGCCAGCAGCTTAGTAGCCTTGGGACAGGGGGCGAGGGGTGAGCAGTTCTTC
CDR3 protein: CASSLVALGQGARGEQFF

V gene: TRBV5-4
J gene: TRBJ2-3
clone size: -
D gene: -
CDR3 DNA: TGTGCCAGCAGCCTGGGAGGGGGCAGGGTAGATACGCAGTATTTT
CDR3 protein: CASSLGGGRVDTQYF

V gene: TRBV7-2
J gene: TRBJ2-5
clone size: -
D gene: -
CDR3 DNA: TGTGCCAGCAGCTTCTCGTTCTTCGAGACCCAGTACTTC
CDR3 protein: CASSFSFFETQYF

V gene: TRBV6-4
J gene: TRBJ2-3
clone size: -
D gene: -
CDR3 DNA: TGTGCCAGCAGTGCGCAGGGAGGAGATACGCAGTATTTT
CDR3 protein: CASSAQGGDTQYF

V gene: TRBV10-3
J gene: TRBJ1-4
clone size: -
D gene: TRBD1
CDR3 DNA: TGTGCCATCAGTCCGGGACAGGGGAATGAAAAACTGTTTTTT
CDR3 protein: CAISPGQGNEKLFF

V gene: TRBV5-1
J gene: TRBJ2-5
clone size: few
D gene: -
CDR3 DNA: TGCGCCAGCAGCTTGAGGTCTAGCGCCCAAGAGACCCAGTACTTC
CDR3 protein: CASSLRSSAQETQYF

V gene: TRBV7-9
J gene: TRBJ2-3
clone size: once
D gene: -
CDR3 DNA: TGTGCCAGCAGCTTAGGAGGGAGGAGGAGCACAGATACGCAGTATTTT
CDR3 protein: CASSLGGRRSTDTQYF

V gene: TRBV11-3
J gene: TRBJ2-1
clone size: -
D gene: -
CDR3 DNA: TGTGCCAGCAGCCCCTTATCGGGAGCTTACAATGAGCAGTTCTTC
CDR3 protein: CASSPLSGAYNEQFF

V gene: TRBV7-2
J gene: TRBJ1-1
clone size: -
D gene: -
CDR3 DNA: TGTGCCAGCAGCTACAGTGTGAACACTGAAGCTTTCTTT
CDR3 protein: CASSYSVNTEAFF

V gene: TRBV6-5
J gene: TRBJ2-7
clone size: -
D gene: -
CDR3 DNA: TGTGCCAGCAGTACCCACGGGGGAAACTACGAGCAGTACTTC
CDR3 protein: CASSTHGGNYEQYF

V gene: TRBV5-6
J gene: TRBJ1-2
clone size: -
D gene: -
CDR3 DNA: TGTGCCCCCAGGGCGGTTTTCTATGGCTACACCTTC
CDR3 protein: CAPRAVFYGYTF

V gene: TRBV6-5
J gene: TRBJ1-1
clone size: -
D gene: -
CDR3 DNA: TGTGCCAGCAGTTACTCCACAGGCAACGCTGAAGCTTTCTTT
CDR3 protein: CASSYSTGNAEAFF

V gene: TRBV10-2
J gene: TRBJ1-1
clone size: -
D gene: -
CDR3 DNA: TGCGCCAGCAGTGATCAGGGGTGGACTGAAGCTTTCTTT
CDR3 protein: CASSDQGWTEAFF

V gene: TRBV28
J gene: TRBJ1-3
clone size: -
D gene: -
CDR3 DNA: TGTGCCAGCAGTGAATGGACAGCTCCCTCTGGAAACACCATATATTTT
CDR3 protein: CASSEWTAPSGNTIYF

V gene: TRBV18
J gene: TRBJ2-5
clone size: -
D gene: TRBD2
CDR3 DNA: TGTGCCAGCACTCCGGCACTAGCGGATAACTGGTACTTC
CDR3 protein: CASTPALADNWYF

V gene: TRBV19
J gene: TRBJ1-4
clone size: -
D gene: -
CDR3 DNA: TGTGCCAGTAGTATTTTGAGCGGGACAACTAATGAAAAACTGTTTTTT
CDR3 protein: CASSILSGTTNEKLFF

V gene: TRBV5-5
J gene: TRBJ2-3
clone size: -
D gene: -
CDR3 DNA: TGTGCCAGCAGCTTGGGGCGGGGCGCCGGGACAGATACGCAGTATTTT
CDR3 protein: CASSLGRGAGTDTQYF

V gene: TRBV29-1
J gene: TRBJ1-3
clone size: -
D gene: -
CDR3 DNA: TGCAGCGTTGAAGAAGGGGTACCGGGCTCTGGAAACACCATATATTTT
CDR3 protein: CSVEEGVPGSGNTIYF

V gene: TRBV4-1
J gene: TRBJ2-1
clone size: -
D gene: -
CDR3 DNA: TGCGCCAGCAGCCAGAAGCGGATGGGGGGCTCCTACAATGAGCAGTTCTTC
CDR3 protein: CASSQKRMGGSYNEQFF

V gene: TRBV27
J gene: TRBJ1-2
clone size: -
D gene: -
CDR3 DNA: TGTGCCAGCAGTCCCTCGGGCTATGGCTACACCTTC
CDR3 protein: CASSPSGYGYTF

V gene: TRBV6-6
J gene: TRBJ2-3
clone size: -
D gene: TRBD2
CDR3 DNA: TGTGCCAGCCGCGGGCCGAGCGGGGCACGGAATACGCAGTATTTT
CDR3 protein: CASRGPSGARNTQYF

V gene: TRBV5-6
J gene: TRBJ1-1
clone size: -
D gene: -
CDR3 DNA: TGTGCCAGCAGCTTGACCCAGGGATACACTGAAGCTTTCTTT
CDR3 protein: CASSLTQGYTEAFF

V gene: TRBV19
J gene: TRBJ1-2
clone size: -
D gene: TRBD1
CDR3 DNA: TGTGCCAGTAGGGACAGGGGGCGGTGGGGCTACACCTTC
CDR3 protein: CASRDRGRWGYTF

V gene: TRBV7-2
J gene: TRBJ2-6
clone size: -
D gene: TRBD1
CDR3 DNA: TGTGCCAGCCAACCTGGACAGGGGCGTAGCTCTGGGGCCAACGTCCTGACTTTC
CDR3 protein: CASQPGQGRSSGANVLTF

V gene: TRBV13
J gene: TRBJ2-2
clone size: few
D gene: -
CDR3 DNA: TGTGCCAGCAGCCGAGGTGTGTTGGGGGAGCTGTTTTTT
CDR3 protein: CASSRGVLGELFF

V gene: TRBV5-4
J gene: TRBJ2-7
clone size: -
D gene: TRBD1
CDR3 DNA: TGTGCCAGCAGGGAACAGGGGCACTCCTACGAGCAGTACTTC
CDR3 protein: CASREQGHSYEQYF

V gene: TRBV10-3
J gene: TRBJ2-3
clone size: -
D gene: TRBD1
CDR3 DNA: TGTGCCATCAGAACAGGGGTTTGGGCAGATACGCAGTATTTT
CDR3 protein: CAIRTGVWADTQYF

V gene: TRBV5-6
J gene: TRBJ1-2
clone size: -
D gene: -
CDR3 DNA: TGTGCCAGCAGCGGGGGCCTCATCTATGGCTACACCTTC
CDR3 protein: CASSGGLIYGYTF

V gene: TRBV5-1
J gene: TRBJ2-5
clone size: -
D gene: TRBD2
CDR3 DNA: TGCGCCAGCAGCCCGGGGACTAGTGTGCAGACCCAGTACTTC
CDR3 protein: CASSPGTSVQTQYF

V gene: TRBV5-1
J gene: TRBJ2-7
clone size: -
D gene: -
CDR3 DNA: TGCGCCAGCAGCTTGGTGGCCACAAGCTCCTACGAGCAGTACTTC
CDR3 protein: CASSLVATSSYEQYF

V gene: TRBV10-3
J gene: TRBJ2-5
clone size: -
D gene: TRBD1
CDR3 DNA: TGTGCCATCAGTGAGGGCAGGGGGCTCTCGGAGACCCAGTACTTC
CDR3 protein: CAISEGRGLSETQYF

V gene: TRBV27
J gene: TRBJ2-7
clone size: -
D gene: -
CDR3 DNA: TGTGCCAGCAGCCAACAGGGTCATCACCCCTACGAGCAGTACTTC
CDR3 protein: CASSQQGHHPYEQYF